This passage covers 6 T cell receptor beta chains from one sample sequenced in a study of human T cells and chemical hapten exposure. Each CDR3 protein is one row after TCRdb ran MiXCR on the RACE reads. The table shows 50,000 to 65,000 distinct CDR3 sequences, with approximately 7% occurring only once. Time point specified: pre-sensitization, week 0. Treatment noted: therapeutic diphenylcyclopropenone sensitization with weekly scalp DPC. This material consisted of whole blood, taken in connection with sensitization to the hapten diphenylcyclopropenone (DPC). The receptors originated from a woman aged 25-40 years with alopecia areata. Some clones in this sample may be carry-over from other donors' samples.

V usage is TRBV7-9 and J usage is TRBJ2-2; TRBD2 agrees at 9 bases. The germline V gene encodes CDR1 SEHNR and CDR2 FQNEAQ (reference sequence). This CDR3 comprises 16 residues. Trimming at V came to 6 bases and at J to 2 bases, leaving 7 bases not matched to a gene. DNA of the CDR3: TGTGCCAGCAGACATACTAGCGGGCATAACACCGGGGAGCTGTTTTTT. This translates into CASRHTSGHNTGELFF.

This chain uses TRBV2 with TRBJ2-5; 12 nucleotides agree with TRBD2. The V gene's germline CDR1 is SNHLY and CDR2 FYNNEI. V shed 6 bases, J shed 0 bases, and the junction held 5 bases outside the gene matches. The CDR3 spans 16 residues. In nucleotides, the CDR3 is TGTGCCAGCAGGGAGACTAGCGGGAGCAACCAAGAGACCCAGTACTTC. It encodes CASRETSGSNQETQYF.

This clonotype was observed a handful of times. The rearrangement joins TRBV5-6 to TRBJ1-2, with D possibly TRBD1 on 5 matching bases. Trimming pared 0 bases from V and 2 bases from J, leaving 8 bases between. This CDR3 has 14 residues. Germline V gives CDR1 SGHDT, CDR2 YYEEEE. As DNA, the CDR3 is TGTGCCAGCAGCTTGGAGTCAGGGAACTATGGCTACACCTTC. Translated, it gives CASSLESGNYGYTF.

The chain combines TRBV30 with TRBJ1-2; D is ambiguous. V lost 2 bases to trimming and J lost 4 bases, with 14 bases between them. The CDR3 contains 14 residues. CDR1 is GTSNPN, CDR2 SVGIG, per germline (reference sequence). CDR3 residues: CAWSWLGGPYGYTF. CDR3 DNA: TGTGCCTGGAGTTGGCTTGGAGGGCCCTATGGCTACACCTTC.

The chain couples TRBV19 to TRBJ2-2; 9 bases match TRBD1. Trimming removed 4 bases from V and 5 bases from J; junction bases left unmatched: 5. CDR1 is LNHDA, CDR2 SQIVND, per germline (reference sequence). The CDR3 is made up of 15 amino acids. CDR3: CASSTETGGTGELFF. The CDR3 DNA follows: TGTGCCAGTAGTACAGAGACAGGGGGGACCGGGGAGCTGTTTTTT. The whole variable domain, remainder taken from reference TRBV19 and TRBJ2-2, is DGGITQSPKYLFRKEGQNVTLSCEQNLNHDAMYWYRQDPGQGLRLIYYSQIVNDFQKGDIAEGYSVSREKKESFPLTVTSAQKNPTAFYLCASSTETGGTGELFFGEGSRLTVL.

This clonotype was counted ten times or more. The chain joins TRBV5-1 to TRBJ1-1; D unclear. Germline CDR1 SGHRS, CDR2 YFSETQ. Trimming pared 1 base from V and 1 base from J, leaving 11 bases between. The CDR3 spans 15 residues. The CDR3 sequence: CASSLSGRENTEAFF. In DNA, the CDR3 is TGCGCCAGCAGCTTGAGTGGACGGGAGAACACTGAAGCTTTCTTT.